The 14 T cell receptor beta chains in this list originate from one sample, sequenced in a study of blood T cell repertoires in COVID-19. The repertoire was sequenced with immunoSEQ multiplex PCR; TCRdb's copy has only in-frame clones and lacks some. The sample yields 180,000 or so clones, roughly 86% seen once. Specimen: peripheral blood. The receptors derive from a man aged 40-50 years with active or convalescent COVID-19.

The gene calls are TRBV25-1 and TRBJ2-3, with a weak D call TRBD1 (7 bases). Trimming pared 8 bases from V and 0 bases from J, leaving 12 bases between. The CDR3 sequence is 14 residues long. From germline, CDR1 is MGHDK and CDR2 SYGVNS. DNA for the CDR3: TGTGCCAGCTCAGGGGGGACTAGCACAGATACGCAGTATTTT. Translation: CASSGGTSTDTQYF.

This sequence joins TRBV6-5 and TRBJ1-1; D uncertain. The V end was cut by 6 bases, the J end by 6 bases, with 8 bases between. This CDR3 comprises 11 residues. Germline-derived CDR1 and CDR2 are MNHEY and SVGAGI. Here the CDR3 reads CASSQYAEAFF. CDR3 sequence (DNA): TGTGCCAGCAGCCAGTACGCTGAAGCTTTCTTT.

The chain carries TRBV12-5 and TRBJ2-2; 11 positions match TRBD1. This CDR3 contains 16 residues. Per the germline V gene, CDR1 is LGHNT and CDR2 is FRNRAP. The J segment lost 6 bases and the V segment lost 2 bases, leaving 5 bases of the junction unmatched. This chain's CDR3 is CASGLPGQGEAGELFF. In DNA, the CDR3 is TGTGCTAGTGGTTTGCCGGGACAGGGGGAGGCCGGGGAGCTGTTTTTT.

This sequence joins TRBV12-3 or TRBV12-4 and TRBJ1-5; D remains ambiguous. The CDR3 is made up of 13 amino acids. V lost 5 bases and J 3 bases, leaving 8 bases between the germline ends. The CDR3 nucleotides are TGTGCCAGCAGTGAGGGCCACAATCAGCCCCAGCATTTT. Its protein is CASSEGHNQPQHF.

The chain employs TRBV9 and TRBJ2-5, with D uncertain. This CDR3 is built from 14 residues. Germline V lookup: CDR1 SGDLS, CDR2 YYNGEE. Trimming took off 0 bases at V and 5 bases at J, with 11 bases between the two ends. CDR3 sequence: CASSVGLLGETQYF. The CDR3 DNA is TGTGCCAGCAGCGTAGGATTACTCGGGGAGACCCAGTACTTC.

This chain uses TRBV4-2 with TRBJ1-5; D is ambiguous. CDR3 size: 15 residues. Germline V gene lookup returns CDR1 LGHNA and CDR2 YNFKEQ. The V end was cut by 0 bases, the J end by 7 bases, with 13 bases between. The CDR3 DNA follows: TGTGCCAGCAGCCAAGAATTCTGGGCTCGACAGCCCCAGCATTTT. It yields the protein CASSQEFWARQPQHF.

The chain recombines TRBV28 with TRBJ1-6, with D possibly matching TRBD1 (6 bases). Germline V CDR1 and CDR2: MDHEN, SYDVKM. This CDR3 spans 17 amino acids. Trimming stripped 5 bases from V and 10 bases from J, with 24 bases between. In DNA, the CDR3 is TGTGCCAGCAGTCCCTCCCCGAGGGGGGGGTTGAGCTCACCCCTCCACTTT. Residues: CASSPSPRGGLSSPLHF.

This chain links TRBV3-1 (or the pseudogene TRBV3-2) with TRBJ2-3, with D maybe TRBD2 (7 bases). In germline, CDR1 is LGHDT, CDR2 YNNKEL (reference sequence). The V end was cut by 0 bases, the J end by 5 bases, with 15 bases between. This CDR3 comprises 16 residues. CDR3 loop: CASSQDPAGAKDTQYF. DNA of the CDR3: TGTGCCAGCAGCCAAGATCCCGCGGGGGCGAAAGATACGCAGTATTTT.

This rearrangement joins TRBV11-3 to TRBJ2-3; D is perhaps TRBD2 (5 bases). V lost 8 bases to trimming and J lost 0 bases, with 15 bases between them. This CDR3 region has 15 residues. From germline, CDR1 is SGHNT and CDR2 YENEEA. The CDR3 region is CASSVRSGSTDTQYF. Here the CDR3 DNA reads TGTGCCAGCTCCGTGCGCAGCGGAAGCACAGATACGCAGTATTTT.

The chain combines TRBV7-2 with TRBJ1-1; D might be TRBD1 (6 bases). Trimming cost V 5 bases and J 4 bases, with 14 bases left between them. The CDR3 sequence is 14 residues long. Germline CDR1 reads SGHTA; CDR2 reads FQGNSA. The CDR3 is CASSQNRVSTEAFF. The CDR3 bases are TGTGCCAGCAGCCAAAACAGGGTCTCCACTGAAGCTTTCTTT.

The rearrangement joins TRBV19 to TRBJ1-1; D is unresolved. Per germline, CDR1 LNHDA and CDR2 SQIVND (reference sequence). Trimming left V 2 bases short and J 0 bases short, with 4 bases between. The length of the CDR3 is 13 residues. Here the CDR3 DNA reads TGTGCCAGTAGTATATCGGTGAACACTGAAGCTTTCTTT. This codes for CASSISVNTEAFF.

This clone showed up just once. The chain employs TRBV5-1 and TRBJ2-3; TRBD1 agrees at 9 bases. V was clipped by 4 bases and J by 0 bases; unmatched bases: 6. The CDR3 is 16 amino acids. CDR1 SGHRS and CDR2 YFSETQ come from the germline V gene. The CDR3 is CASSHAGTGSTDTQYF. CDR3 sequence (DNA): TGCGCCAGCAGCCATGCCGGGACAGGGAGCACAGATACGCAGTATTTT.

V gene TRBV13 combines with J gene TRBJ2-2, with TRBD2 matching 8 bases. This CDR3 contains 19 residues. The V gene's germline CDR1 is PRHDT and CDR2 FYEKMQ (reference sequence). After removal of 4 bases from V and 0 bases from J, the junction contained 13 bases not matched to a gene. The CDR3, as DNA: TGTGCCAGCAGCTCCCCGGCGGGGGGCACCTTTTCGAACACCGGGGAGCTGTTTTTT. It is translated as CASSSPAGGTFSNTGELFF.

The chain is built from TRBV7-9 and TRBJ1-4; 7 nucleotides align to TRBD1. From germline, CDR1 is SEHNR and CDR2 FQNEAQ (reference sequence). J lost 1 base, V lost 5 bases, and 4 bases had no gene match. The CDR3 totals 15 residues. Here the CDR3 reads CASSQHRGTNEKLFF. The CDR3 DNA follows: TGTGCCAGCAGCCAACACAGGGGAACTAATGAAAAACTGTTTTTT. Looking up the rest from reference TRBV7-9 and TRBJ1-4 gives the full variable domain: DTGVSQNPRHKITKRGQNVTFRCDPISEHNRLYWYRQTLGQGPEFLTYFQNEAQLEKSRLLSDRFSAERPKGSFSTLEIQRTEQGDSAMYLCASSQHRGTNEKLFFGSGTQLSVL.